The rows below give T cell receptor beta chains drawn from one sample of a study of beta chain features in type 1 diabetes. The repertoire was sequenced with immunoSEQ multiplex PCR; TCRdb's copy has only in-frame clones and lacks some. This table has about 640,000 clones, 12% appearing once. Material: naive CD4+ T cells from blood. The receptor set was obtained from a man aged 25 to 40 with type 1 diabetes. The CDR3 runs from the conserved cysteine through the conserved F or W. A D gene is named only where the DNA matches it firmly. Part of the rows lack a size; the others show once, few, many or a class for expanded clones.

D gene: -
V gene: TRBV19
J gene: TRBJ1-1
clone size: -
CDR3 protein: CASSIDQAATEAFF
CDR3 DNA: TGTGCCAGTAGTATAGACCAGGCGGCCACTGAAGCTTTCTTT

D gene: TRBD1
V gene: TRBV2
J gene: TRBJ1-2
clone size: -
CDR3 protein: CASGTGTYGYTF
CDR3 DNA: TGTGCCAGCGGGACAGGGACCTATGGCTACACCTTC

D gene: -
V gene: TRBV5-1
J gene: TRBJ2-7
clone size: -
CDR3 protein: CASSLGGQSSYEQYF
CDR3 DNA: TGCGCCAGCAGCTTGGGCGGCCAGAGCTCCTACGAGCAGTACTTC

D gene: TRBD1
V gene: TRBV2
J gene: TRBJ2-5
clone size: -
CDR3 protein: CASSERRQGTVQTQYF
CDR3 DNA: TGTGCCAGCAGTGAACGGAGACAGGGGACCGTACAGACCCAGTACTTC

D gene: -
V gene: TRBV29-1
J gene: TRBJ1-5
clone size: -
CDR3 protein: CSVGGSDQPQHF
CDR3 DNA: TGCAGCGTCGGGGGCTCTGATCAGCCCCAGCATTTT

D gene: -
V gene: TRBV6-1
J gene: TRBJ2-5
clone size: -
CDR3 protein: CASSEDRSETQYF
CDR3 DNA: TGTGCCAGCAGTGAAGACAGATCGGAGACCCAGTACTTC

D gene: -
V gene: TRBV9
J gene: TRBJ1-1
clone size: -
CDR3 protein: CASSVATGHQNTEAFF
CDR3 DNA: TGTGCCAGCAGCGTAGCTACCGGACACCAGAACACTGAAGCTTTCTTT

D gene: -
V gene: TRBV5-1
J gene: TRBJ2-5
clone size: -
CDR3 protein: CASSPSEGKETQYF
CDR3 DNA: TGCGCCAGCAGCCCGTCCGAGGGTAAAGAGACCCAGTACTTC

D gene: -
V gene: TRBV7-2
J gene: TRBJ2-6
clone size: few
CDR3 protein: CASSIPQYSGANVLTF
CDR3 DNA: TGTGCCAGCAGCATTCCCCAGTACTCTGGGGCCAACGTCCTGACTTTC

D gene: -
V gene: TRBV5-1
J gene: TRBJ2-1
clone size: -
CDR3 protein: CASSLNGEQFF
CDR3 DNA: TGCGCCAGCAGCTTGAACGGTGAGCAGTTCTTC